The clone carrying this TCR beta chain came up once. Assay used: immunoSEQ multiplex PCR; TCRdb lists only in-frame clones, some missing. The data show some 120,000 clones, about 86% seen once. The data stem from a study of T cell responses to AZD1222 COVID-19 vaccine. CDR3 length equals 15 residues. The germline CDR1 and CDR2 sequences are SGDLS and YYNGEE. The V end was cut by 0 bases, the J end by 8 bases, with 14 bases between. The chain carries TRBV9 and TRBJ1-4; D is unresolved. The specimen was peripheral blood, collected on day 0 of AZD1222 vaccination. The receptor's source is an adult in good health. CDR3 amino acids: CASSVEGQSGEKLFF. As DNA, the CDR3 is TGTGCCAGCAGCGTAGAAGGTCAATCGGGGGAAAAACTGTTTTTT.